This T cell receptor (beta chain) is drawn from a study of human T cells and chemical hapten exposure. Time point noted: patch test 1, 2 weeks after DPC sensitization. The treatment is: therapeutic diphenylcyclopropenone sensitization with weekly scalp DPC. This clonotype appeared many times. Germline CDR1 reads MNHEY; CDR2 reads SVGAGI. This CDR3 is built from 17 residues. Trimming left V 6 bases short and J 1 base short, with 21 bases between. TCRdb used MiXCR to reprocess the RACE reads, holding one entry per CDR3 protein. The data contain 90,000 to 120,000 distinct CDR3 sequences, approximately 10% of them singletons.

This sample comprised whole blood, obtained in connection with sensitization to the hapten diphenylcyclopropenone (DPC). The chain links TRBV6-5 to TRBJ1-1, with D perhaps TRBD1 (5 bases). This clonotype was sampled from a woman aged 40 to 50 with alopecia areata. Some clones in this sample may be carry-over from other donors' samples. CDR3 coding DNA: TGTGCCAGCAGCCCTCGGAGGCTAGGGACGGAGAACACTGAAGCTTTCTTT. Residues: CASSPRRLGTENTEAFF.